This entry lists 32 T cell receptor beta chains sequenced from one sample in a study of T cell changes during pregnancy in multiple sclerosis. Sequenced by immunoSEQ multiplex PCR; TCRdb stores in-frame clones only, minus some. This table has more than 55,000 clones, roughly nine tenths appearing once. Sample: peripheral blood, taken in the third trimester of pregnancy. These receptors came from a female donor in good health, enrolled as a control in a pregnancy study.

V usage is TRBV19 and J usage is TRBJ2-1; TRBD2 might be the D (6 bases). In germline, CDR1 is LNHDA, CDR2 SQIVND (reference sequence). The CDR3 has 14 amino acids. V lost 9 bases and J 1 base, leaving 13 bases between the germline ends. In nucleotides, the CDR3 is TGTGCCAGCTCTCCCGGGGGTTCCTACAATGAGCAGTTCTTC. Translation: CASSPGGSYNEQFF.

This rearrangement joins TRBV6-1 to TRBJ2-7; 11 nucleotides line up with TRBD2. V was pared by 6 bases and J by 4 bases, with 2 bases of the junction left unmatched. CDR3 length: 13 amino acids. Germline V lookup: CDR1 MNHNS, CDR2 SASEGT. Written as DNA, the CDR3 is TGTGCCAGCAGCAGGACTAGCGGGTACGAGCAGTACTTC. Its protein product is CASSRTSGYEQYF.

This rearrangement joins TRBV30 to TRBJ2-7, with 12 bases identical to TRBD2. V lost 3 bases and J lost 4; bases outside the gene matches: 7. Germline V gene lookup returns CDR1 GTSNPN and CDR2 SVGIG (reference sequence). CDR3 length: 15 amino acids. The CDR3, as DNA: TGTGCCTGGAGGGAACCTAGCGGGGGGGCGTACGAGCAGTACTTC. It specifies CAWREPSGGAYEQYF.

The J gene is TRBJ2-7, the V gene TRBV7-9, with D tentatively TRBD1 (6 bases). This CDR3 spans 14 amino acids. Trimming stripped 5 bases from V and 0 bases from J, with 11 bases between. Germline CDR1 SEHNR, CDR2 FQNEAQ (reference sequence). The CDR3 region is CASSLRDNSYEQYF. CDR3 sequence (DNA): TGTGCCAGCAGCCTCCGGGACAACTCCTACGAGCAGTACTTC.

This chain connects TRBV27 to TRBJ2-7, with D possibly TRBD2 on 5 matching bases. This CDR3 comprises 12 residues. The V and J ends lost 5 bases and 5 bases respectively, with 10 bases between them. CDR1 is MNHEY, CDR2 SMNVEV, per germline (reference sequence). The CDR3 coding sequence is TGTGCCAGCAGTCCCCCCGGGAACGAGCAGTACTTC. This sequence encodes CASSPPGNEQYF.

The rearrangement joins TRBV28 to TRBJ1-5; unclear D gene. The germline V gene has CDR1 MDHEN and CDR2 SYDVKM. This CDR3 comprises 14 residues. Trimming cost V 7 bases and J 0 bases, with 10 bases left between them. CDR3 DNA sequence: TGTGCCAGCACCCCGGCAGGTAGCAATCAGCCCCAGCATTTT. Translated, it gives CASTPAGSNQPQHF.

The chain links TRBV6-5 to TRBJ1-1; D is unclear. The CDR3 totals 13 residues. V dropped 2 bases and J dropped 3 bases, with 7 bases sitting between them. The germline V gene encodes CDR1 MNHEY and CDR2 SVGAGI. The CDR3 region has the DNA TGTGCCAGCAGTTACGGCCGATACACTGAAGCTTTCTTT. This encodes CASSYGRYTEAFF.

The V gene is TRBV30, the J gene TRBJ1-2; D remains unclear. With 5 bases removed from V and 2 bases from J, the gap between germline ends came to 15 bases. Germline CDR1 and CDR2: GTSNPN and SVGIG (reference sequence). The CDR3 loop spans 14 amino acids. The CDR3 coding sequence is TGTGCCTGGGCCGCGGACTCCCTGAACTATGGCTACACCTTC. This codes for CAWAADSLNYGYTF.

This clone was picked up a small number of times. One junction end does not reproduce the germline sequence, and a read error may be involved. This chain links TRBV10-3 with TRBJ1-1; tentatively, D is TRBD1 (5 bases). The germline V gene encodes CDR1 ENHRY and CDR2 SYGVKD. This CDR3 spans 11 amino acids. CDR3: CAIGAGDLSVF. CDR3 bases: TGTGCCATCGGGGCGGGGGATTTAAGCGTCTTT.

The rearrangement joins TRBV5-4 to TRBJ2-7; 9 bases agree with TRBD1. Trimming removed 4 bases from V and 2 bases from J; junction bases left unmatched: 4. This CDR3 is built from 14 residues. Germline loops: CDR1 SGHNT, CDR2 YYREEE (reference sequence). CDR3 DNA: TGTGCCAGCAGCCCCGGGACAGGGCCCTACGAGCAGTACTTC. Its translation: CASSPGTGPYEQYF.

CDR3 in DNA: TGTGCCAGCTTCCTCGGGACTAGCGGGGGAGAGAGCACAGATACGCAGTATTTT. Amino acid sequence: CASFLGTSGGESTDTQYF. V usage is TRBV18 and J usage is TRBJ2-3, with 14 bases fitting TRBD2. V dropped 7 bases and J dropped 0; count of bases not matched to a gene: 9. The CDR3 loop spans 18 amino acids. Germline CDR1 reads KGHSH; CDR2 reads LQKENI.

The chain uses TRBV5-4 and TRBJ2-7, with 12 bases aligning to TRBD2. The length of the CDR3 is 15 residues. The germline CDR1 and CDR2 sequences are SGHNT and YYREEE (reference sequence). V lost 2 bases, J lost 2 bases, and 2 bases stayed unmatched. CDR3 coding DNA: TGTGCCAGCAGCTTACTAGCGGGGGGCGCCTACGAGCAGTACTTC. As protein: CASSLLAGGAYEQYF.

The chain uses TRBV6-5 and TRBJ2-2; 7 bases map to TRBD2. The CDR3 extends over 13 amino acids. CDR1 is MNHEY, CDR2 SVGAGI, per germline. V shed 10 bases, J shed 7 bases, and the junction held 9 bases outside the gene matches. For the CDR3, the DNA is TGTGCCATCCGGGCGGGAGTGGACGGGGAGCTGTTTTTT. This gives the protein CAIRAGVDGELFF.

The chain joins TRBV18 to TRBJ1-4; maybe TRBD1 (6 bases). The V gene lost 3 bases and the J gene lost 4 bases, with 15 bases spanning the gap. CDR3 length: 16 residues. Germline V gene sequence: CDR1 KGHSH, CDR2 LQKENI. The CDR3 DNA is TGTGCCAGCTCACCTACTGTACAGGGCCTTAATGAAAAACTGTTTTTT. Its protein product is CASSPTVQGLNEKLFF.

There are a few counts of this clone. The DNA for the CDR3 is TGTGCCAGCAGCCAAGCTCGGTCCTTTGCTGAAGCTTTCTTT. Translated, it gives CASSQARSFAEAFF. The chain is built from TRBV14 and TRBJ1-1; D not resolved. Trimming took 1 base from V and 6 from J, leaving 12 bases between them. The CDR3 spans 14 residues. CDR1 SGHDN and CDR2 FVKESK come from the germline V gene.

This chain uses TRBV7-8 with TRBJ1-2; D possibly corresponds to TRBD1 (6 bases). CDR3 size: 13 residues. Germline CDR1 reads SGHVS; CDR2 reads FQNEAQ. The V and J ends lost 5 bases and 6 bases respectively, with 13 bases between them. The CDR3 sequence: CASSPVDSHGYTF. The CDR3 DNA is TGTGCCAGCAGCCCCGTGGACAGCCATGGCTACACCTTC. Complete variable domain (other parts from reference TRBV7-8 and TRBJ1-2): GAGVSQSPRYKVAKRGQDVALRCDPISGHVSLFWYQQALGQGPEFLTYFQNEAQLDKSGLPSDRFFAERPEGSVSTLKIQRTQQEDSAVYLCASSPVDSHGYTFGSGTRLTVV.

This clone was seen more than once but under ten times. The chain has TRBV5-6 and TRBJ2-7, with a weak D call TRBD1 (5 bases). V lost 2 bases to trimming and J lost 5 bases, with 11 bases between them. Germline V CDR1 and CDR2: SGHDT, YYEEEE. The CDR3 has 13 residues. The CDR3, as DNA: TGTGCCAGCAGCTTCCAGGGATCCCACGAGCAGTACTTC. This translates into CASSFQGSHEQYF.

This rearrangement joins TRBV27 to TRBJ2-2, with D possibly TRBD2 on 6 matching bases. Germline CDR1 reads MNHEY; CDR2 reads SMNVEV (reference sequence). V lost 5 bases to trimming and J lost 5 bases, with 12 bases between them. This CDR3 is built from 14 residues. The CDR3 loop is CASSRPDYTGELFF. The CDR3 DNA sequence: TGTGCCAGCAGTCGCCCGGACTATACCGGGGAGCTGTTTTTT.

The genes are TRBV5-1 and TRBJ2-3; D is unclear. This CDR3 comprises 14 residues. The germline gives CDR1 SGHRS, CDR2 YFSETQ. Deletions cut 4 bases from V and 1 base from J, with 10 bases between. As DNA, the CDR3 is TGCGCCAGCAGCCCGGAGTACCGCACAGATACGCAGTATTTT. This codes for CASSPEYRTDTQYF.

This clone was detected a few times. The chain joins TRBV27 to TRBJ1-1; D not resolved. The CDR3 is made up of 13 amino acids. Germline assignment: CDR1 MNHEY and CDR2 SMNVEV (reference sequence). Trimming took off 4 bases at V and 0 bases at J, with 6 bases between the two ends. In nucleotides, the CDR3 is TGTGCCAGCAGTTCAGGATTGAACACTGAAGCTTTCTTT. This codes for CASSSGLNTEAFF.

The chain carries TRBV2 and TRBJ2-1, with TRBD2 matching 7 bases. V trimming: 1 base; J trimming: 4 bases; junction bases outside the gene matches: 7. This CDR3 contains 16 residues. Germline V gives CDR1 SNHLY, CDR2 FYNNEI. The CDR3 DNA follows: TGTGCCAGCAGTGAAGAAGGCCTAGCGGCTTACAATGAGCAGTTCTTC. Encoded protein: CASSEEGLAAYNEQFF.

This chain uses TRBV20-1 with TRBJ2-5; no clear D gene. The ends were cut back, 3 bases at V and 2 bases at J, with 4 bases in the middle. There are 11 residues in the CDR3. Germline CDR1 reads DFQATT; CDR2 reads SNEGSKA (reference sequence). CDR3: CSASRQETQYF. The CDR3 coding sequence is TGCAGTGCTAGCAGACAAGAGACCCAGTACTTC.

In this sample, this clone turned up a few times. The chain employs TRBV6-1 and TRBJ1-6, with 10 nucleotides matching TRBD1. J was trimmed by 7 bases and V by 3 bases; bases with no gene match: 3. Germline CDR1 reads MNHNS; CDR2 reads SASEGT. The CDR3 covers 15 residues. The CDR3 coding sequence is TGTGCCAGCAGTGAGTCGACAGGGGGCAATTCACCCCTCCACTTT. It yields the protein CASSESTGGNSPLHF.

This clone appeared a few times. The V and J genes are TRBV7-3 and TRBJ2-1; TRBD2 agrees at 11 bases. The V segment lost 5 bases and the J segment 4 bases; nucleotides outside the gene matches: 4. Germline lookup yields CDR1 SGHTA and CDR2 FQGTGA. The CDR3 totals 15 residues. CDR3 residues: CASSKTSGTYNEQFF. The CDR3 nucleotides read TGTGCCAGCAGCAAGACTAGCGGGACGTACAATGAGCAGTTCTTC.

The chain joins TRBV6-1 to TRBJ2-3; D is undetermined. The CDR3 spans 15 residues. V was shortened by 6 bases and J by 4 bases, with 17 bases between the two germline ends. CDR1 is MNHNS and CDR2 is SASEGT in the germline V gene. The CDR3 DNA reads TGTGCCAGCAGCCCGGAGATTATTGGTGCAGATACGCAGTATTTT. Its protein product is CASSPEIIGADTQYF.

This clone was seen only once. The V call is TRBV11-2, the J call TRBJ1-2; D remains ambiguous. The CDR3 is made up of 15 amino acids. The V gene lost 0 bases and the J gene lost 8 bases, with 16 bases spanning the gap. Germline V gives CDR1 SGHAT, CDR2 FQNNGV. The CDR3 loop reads CASSLEEGLLGGYTF. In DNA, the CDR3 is TGTGCCAGCAGCTTAGAAGAAGGACTTCTGGGAGGCTACACCTTC.

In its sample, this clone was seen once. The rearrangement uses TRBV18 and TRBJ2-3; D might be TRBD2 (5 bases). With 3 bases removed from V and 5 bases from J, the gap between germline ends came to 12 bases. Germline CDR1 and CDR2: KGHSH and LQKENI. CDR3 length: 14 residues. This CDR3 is CASSPLGGGDTQYF. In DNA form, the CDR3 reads TGTGCCAGCTCACCCTTAGGAGGAGGAGATACGCAGTATTTT.

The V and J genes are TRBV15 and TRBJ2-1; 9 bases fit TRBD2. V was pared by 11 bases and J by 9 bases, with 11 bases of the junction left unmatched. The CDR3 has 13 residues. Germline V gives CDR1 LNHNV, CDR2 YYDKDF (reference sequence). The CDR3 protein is CALSAGGLAEQFF. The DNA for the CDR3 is TGTGCCCTCTCGGCGGGAGGGCTAGCTGAGCAGTTCTTC.

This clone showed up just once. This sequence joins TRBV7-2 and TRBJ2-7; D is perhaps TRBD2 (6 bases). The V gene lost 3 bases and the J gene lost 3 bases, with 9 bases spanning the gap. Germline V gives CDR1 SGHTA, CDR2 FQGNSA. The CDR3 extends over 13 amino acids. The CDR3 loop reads CASSFGGFYEQYF. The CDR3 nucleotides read TGTGCCAGCAGCTTTGGAGGGTTCTACGAGCAGTACTTC.

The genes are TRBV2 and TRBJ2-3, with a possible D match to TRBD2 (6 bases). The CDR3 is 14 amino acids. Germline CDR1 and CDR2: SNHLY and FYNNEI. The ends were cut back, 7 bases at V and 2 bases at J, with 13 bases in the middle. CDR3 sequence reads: CASTTSSPTDTQYF. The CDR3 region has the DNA TGTGCCAGCACGACTAGTTCACCCACAGATACGCAGTATTTT.

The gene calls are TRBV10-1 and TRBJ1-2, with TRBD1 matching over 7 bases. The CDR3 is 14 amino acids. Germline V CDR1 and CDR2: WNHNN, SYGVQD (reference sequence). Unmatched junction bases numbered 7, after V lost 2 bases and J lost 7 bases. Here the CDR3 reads CASSEAGQFAGYTF. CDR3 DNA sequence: TGCGCCAGCAGTGAGGCGGGACAGTTTGCTGGCTACACCTTC.

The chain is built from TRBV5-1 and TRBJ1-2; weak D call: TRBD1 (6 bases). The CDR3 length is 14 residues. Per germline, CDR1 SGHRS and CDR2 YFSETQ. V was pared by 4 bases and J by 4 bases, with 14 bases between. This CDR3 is CASSKLQTGYGYTF. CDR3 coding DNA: TGCGCCAGCAGCAAGCTACAGACAGGCTATGGCTACACCTTC. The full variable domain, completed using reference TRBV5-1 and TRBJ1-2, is KAGVTQTPRYLIKTRGQQVTLSCSPISGHRSVSWYQQTPGQGLQFLFEYFSETQRNKGNFPGRFSGRQFSNSRSEMNVSTLELGDSALYLCASSKLQTGYGYTFGSGTRLTVV.